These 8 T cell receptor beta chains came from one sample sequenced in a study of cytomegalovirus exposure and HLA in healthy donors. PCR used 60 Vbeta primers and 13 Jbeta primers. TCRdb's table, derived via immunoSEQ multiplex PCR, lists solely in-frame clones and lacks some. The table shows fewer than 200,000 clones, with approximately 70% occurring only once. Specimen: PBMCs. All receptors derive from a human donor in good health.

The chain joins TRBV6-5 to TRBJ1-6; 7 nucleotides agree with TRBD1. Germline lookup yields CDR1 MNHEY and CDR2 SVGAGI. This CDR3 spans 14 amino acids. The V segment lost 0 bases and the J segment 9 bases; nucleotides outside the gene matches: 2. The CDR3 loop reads CASSYSTGISPLHF. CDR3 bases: TGTGCCAGCAGTTACTCGACAGGGATTTCACCCCTCCACTTT.

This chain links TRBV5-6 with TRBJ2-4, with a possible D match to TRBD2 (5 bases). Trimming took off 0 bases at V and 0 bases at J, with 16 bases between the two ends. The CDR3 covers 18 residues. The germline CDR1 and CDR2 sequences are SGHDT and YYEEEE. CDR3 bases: TGTGCCAGCAGCTTGGTTCTGGAGGAGCATCTAGCCAAAAACATTCAGTACTTC. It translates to CASSLVLEEHLAKNIQYF.

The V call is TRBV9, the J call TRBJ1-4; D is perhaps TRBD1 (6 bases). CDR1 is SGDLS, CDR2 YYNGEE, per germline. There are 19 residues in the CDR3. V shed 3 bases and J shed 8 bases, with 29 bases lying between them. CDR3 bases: TGTGCCAGCAGCGCAGGGGCTGGACAGCGGCCCAGGGGACGGGAAAAACTGTTTTTT. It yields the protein CASSAGAGQRPRGREKLFF.

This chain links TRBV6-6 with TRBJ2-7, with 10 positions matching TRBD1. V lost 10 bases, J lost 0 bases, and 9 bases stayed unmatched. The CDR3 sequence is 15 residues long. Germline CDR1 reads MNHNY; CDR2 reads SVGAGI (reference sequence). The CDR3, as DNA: TGTGCCACGAATCCTGGGACAGGGGTCTCCTACGAGCAGTACTTC. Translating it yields CATNPGTGVSYEQYF.

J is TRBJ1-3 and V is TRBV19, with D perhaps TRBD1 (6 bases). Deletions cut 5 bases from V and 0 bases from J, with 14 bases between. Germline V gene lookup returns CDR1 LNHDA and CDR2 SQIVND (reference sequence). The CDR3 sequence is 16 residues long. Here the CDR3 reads CASSPPGQRSGNTIYF. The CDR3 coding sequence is TGTGCCAGTAGTCCCCCTGGACAGCGCTCTGGAAACACCATATATTTT. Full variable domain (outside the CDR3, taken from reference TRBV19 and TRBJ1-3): DGGITQSPKYLFRKEGQNVTLSCEQNLNHDAMYWYRQDPGQGLRLIYYSQIVNDFQKGDIAEGYSVSREKKESFPLTVTSAQKNPTAFYLCASSPPGQRSGNTIYFGEGSWLTVV.

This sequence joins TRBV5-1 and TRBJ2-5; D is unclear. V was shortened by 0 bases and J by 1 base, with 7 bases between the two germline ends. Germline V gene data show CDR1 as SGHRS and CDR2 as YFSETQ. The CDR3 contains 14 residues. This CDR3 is CASSLGFSQETQYF. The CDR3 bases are TGCGCCAGCAGCTTGGGGTTTAGCCAAGAGACCCAGTACTTC.

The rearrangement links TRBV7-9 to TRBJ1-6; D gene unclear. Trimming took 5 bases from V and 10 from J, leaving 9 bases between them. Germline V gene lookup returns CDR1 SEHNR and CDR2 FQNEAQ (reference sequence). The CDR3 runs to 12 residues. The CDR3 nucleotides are TGTGCCAGCAGCCCCCCGGGGTCACCCCTCCACTTT. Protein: CASSPPGSPLHF.

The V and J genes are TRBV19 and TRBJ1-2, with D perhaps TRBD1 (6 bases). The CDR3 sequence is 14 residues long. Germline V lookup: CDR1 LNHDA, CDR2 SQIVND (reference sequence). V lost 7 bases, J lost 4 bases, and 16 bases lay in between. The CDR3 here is CASISWTDLYGYTF. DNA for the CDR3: TGTGCCAGTATCTCTTGGACAGACCTCTATGGCTACACCTTC.